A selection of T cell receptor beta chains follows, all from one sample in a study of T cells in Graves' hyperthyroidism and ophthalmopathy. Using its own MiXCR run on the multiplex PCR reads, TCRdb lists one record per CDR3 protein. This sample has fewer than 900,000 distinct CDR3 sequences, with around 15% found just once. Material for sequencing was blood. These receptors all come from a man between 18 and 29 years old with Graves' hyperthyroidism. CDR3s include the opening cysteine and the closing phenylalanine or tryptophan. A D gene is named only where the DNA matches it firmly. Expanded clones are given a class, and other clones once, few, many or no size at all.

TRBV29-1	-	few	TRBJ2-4	TGCAGCGTTGACTCCGGGATGAGCATTCAGTACTTC	CSVDSGMSIQYF
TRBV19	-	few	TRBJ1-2	TGTGCCAGTAGGCTGAGACAAGCTAACTATGGCTACACCTTC	CASRLRQANYGYTF
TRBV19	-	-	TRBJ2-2	TGTGCCACGCGAAGGTTAGCCGGGGAGCTGTTTTTT	CATRRLAGELFF
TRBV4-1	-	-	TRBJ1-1	TGCGCCAGCAGCCACCCCCTACGCGACAGGTTAACTGAAGCTTTCTTT	CASSHPLRDRLTEAFF
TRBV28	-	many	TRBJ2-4	TGTGCCAGCAGACCCACAGGGCCAGGAAACATTCAGTACTTC	CASRPTGPGNIQYF
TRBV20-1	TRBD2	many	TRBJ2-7	TGCAGTGCTCAGAGGGGACTAGTCGGGCTGGGAGAGCAGTACTTC	CSAQRGLVGLGEQYF
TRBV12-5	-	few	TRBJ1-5	TGTGCTAGTGGTTTGATGGGGAGCAATCAGCCCCAGCATTTT	CASGLMGSNQPQHF
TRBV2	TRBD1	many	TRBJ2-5	TGTGCCAGCAGTCCTCGGACAGGGGAGGGCCAAGAGACCCAGTACTTC	CASSPRTGEGQETQYF
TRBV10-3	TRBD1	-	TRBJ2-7	TGTGCCATCAGTGATAACAGGGGAAGGTACGAGCAGTACTTC	CAISDNRGRYEQYF
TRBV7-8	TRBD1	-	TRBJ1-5	TGTGCCAGCCGACAACGGACAGGGCCTAATTTCAACTATCAGTCCCAGCATTTT	CASRQRTGPNFNYQSQHF
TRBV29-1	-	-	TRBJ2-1	TGCAGCGTTGTCAGCACTGTAGCTCAGTCCTACAATGAGCAGTTCTTC	CSVVSTVAQSYNEQFF
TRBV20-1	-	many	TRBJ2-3	TGCAGTGCTAGACAGGGGGGACGAGATACGCAGTATTTT	CSARQGGRDTQYF
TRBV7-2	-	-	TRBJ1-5	TGTGCCAGCAGCGCGCAACCGATTGTTGCTCAGCCCCAGCATTTT	CASSAQPIVAQPQHF
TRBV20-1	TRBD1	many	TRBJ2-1	TGCAGTGCTAGCTTTCTGGTGGGACAGTCCCTCAGCAATGAGCAGTTCTTC	CSASFLVGQSLSNEQFF
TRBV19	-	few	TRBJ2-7	TGTGCCAGTAGTAAGGGTTACGACTCCTACGAGCAGTACTTC	CASSKGYDSYEQYF
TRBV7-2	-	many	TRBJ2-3	TGTGCCAGCAGCTTCCGAGCCAGCACAGATACGCAGTATTTT	CASSFRASTDTQYF
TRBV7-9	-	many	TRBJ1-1	TGTGCCAGCAGCCGGGGGGGGGAGAACACTGAAGCTTTCTTT	CASSRGGENTEAFF
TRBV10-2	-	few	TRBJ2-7	TGCGCCAGCAGTGAGTCGTCCTGGAGCTCCTACGAGCAGTACTTC	CASSESSWSSYEQYF
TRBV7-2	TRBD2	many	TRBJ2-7	TGTGCCAGCAGCGAGGGACTAGCGCGGCTTCACTACGAGCAGTACTTC	CASSEGLARLHYEQYF
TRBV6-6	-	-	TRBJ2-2	TGTGCCAGCAGTTACGATTCCGGGGAGCTGTTTTTT	CASSYDSGELFF
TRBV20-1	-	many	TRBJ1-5	TGCAGTGCTAGAGCCTGGGGGTTAAAAAATCAGCCCCAGCATTTT	CSARAWGLKNQPQHF
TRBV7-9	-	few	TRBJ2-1	TGTGCCAGCAATTCTGGGGGGAGCCGGGGCAATGAGCAGTTCTTC	CASNSGGSRGNEQFF
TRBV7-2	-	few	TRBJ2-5	TGTGCCAGCAGCTTCCCGGGAGACACGGTCTTC	CASSFPGDTVF
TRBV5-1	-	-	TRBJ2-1	TGCGCCAGCAGCGCCCCCTTTTTGCGGGTGGGTCGCAATGAGCAGTTCTTC	CASSAPFLRVGRNEQFF
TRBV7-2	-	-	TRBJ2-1	TGTACCAGCAGCTTCGATACAGGGACTAATGAGCAGTTCTTC	CTSSFDTGTNEQFF
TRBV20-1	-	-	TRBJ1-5	TGCAGTGCCCGCCGGGGGGATCAGCCCCAGCATTTT	CSARRGDQPQHF
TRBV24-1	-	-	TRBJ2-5	TGTGCCACCAGTGACCCAGGGAGTCGGGAGACCCAGTACTTC	CATSDPGSRETQYF
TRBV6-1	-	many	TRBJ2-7	TGTGCCAGCAGTTATGATGGATCCTACGAGCAGTACTTC	CASSYDGSYEQYF
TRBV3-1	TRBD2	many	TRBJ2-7	TGTGCCAGCAGCCTCGGACTAGCGGGAGTCGAGCAGTACTTC	CASSLGLAGVEQYF
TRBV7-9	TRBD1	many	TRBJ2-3	TGTGCCAGCAGCCGCGGGACAGGGACGACAGATACGCAGTATTTT	CASSRGTGTTDTQYF
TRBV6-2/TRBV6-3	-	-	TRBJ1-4	TGTGCCAGCAGTTATACCGGCTGGGAAACGAATGAAAAACTGTTTTTT	CASSYTGWETNEKLFF
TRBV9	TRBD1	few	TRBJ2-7	TGTGCCAGCAGCGTCGACAGGGGGCCATCCGAGCAGTACTTC	CASSVDRGPSEQYF
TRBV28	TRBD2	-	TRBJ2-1	TGTGCCAGCAGTGATCCTCGGACTAGGAATGAGCAGTTCTTC	CASSDPRTRNEQFF
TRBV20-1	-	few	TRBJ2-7	TGCAGTGCTAGCGTAGGCGGATCGGGCGAGCAGTACTTC	CSASVGGSGEQYF
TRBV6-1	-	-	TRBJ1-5	TGTGCCAGCAGTGAAGCGAGGGTCGGGAGCAATCAGCCCCAGCATTTT	CASSEARVGSNQPQHF
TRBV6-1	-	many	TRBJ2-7	TGTGCCAGCTTTTTTGAATACGAGCAGTACTTC	CASFFEYEQYF
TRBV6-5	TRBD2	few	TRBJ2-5	TGTGCCAGCAGTTACTCCTCACTAGCGGGCGGAGAGACCCAGTACTTC	CASSYSSLAGGETQYF
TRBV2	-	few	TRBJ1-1	TGTGCCAGCAGTGGACAGACGGGAACTGAAGCTTTCTTT	CASSGQTGTEAFF
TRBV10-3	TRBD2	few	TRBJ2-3	TGTGCCATCAACCCGGGAGGTACAGATACGCAGTATTTT	CAINPGGTDTQYF
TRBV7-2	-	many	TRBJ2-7	TGTGCCAGCAGGACAGGTGGTTCCGACGAGCAGTACTTC	CASRTGGSDEQYF
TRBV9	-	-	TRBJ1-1	TGTGCCAGCAGCGTAGGTTCCCTAACTGAAGCTTTCTTT	CASSVGSLTEAFF
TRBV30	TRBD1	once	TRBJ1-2	TGTGCCTGGAGTGGGACAGGGGACTATGGCTACACCTTC	CAWSGTGDYGYTF
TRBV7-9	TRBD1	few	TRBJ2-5	TGTGCCAGCAGCCGATGGGACAGGCCCCAAGAGACCCAGTACTTC	CASSRWDRPQETQYF
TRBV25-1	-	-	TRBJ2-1	TGTGCCACCACAGGAGTGGAGCGAGCGGCAGGGGAGCAGTTCTTC	CATTGVERAAGEQFF
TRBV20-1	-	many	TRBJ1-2	TGCAGTGCCAGTGAACCGGGACACCTCAACTATGGCTACACCTTC	CSASEPGHLNYGYTF
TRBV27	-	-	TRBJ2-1	TGTGCCAGCAGTTTCGGTCGCATGTTGGACAGACACAATGAGCAGTTCTTC	CASSFGRMLDRHNEQFF
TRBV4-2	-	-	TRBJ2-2	TGTGCCAGCAGCCAAACCTTTGGCATCACCGGGGAGCTGTTTTTT	CASSQTFGITGELFF
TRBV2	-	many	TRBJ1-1	TGTGCCAGCAGTGAATTGAGGGGGGGCACTGAAGCTTTCTTT	CASSELRGGTEAFF
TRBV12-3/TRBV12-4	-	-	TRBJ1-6	TGTGCCAGCAGGGCAGGATCACCCCTCCACTTT	CASRAGSPLHF
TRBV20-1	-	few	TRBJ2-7	TGCAGTGCTAGAGACGGCAGGCAATACGAGCAGTACTTC	CSARDGRQYEQYF
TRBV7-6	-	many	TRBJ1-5	TGTGCCAGCAGCTCCGACGAGGCCGGAGGTCAGCCCCAGCATTTT	CASSSDEAGGQPQHF
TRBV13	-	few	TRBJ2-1	TGTGCCAGCAGCCTGGTAGGCTCCCGAGACCTCCGGCAGTTCTTC	CASSLVGSRDLRQFF
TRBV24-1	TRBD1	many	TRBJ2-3	TGTGCCACCAGTGATTTAGGTGGACAGGGGAAGCCACATACGCAGTATTTT	CATSDLGGQGKPHTQYF